This TCR beta chain was found in a study of blood T cell repertoires in COVID-19. Germline loops: CDR1 GTSNPN, CDR2 SVGIG (reference sequence). V lost 0 bases, J lost 8 bases, and 2 bases stayed unmatched. CDR3 length equals 14 residues. Only in-frame clones appear in the TCRdb table, and some are missing; sequencing was by immunoSEQ multiplex PCR. The sample gives 60,000 or so clones, around 87% of which show up once; around 9.1% is in the top ten. The material sequenced was peripheral blood. The receptor was isolated from a human donor with acute or convalescent COVID-19. The donor label of this sample is uncertain. The chain recombines TRBV30 with TRBJ1-4; 11 nucleotides match TRBD1. In nucleotides, the CDR3 is TGTGCCTGGAGTGTAGGGACAGGGGGAGAAAAACTGTTTTTT. Translation: CAWSVGTGGEKLFF.